A selection of T cell receptor beta chains follows, all from one sample in a study of blood T cell repertoires in COVID-19. This table comes from immunoSEQ multiplex PCR, and its TCRdb copy is limited to in-frame clones, with some not included. There are over 450,000 clones in the sample; about 89% occur only once, and roughly 8% lies in the top ten. Sequenced sample: peripheral blood. These TCRs come from a woman aged 45-65 years with COVID-19, enrolled during active disease. Both conserved end residues are part of each CDR3. The D gene is left open where the match is weak. Size is stated for part of the rows, as once, few or many counts, or as a class when the clone is expanded.

CDR3 DNA | CDR3 protein | J gene | V gene | CDR3 length | clone size | D gene
TGTGCCAGCAGCTTAGTAGGGACAGGGAACGAGCAGTACTTC | CASSLVGTGNEQYF | TRBJ2-7 | TRBV7-9 | 14 | - | TRBD1
TGTGCCTGGTCCGTGGGACAGGGAAACACTGAAGCTTTCTTT | CAWSVGQGNTEAFF | TRBJ1-1 | TRBV30 | 14 | - | TRBD1
TGTGCCAGCAGCTCCTCTGGCAATCAGCCCCAGCATTTT | CASSSSGNQPQHF | TRBJ1-5 | TRBV11-2 | 13 | - | -
TGTGCCAGCAGTTTATGGTCAGGGTATCAGCCCCAGCATTTT | CASSLWSGYQPQHF | TRBJ1-5 | TRBV27 | 14 | - | -
TGTGCCAGCAGCTTGGGGAGAGGCACTGAAGCTTTCTTT | CASSLGRGTEAFF | TRBJ1-1 | TRBV5-6 | 13 | - | -
TGTGCTAGTGGTGCCGGACAGGGGGCCAACTATGGCTACACCTTC | CASGAGQGANYGYTF | TRBJ1-2 | TRBV12-5 | 15 | - | TRBD1
TGTGCCAGCAGCTTGGTATCTGGGGGGACCGGGGAGCTGTTTTTT | CASSLVSGGTGELFF | TRBJ2-2 | TRBV5-4 | 15 | - | -
TGTGCCAGTGCCGACGGACACCGCGTCTACGAGCAGTACTTC | CASADGHRVYEQYF | TRBJ2-7 | TRBV19 | 14 | few | -
TGTGCCAGCAGCTTGGGACAGGTCTACACTGAAGCTTTCTTT | CASSLGQVYTEAFF | TRBJ1-1 | TRBV5-8 | 14 | - | -
TGCGCCAGCAGCTTGGGTCAGAACACCGGGGAGCTGTTTTTT | CASSLGQNTGELFF | TRBJ2-2 | TRBV5-1 | 14 | - | -
TGTGCCAGCAGTGACCACTTCGGGACAGATGAGCAGTTCTTC | CASSDHFGTDEQFF | TRBJ2-1 | TRBV6-1 | 14 | - | TRBD1
TGTGCCAGCAGCTTAACAGCGGACTCTGGAAACACCATATATTTT | CASSLTADSGNTIYF | TRBJ1-3 | TRBV7-7 | 15 | - | -
TGTGCTAGTGGTTTGGTAGCCGAGCCCCAGCATTTT | CASGLVAEPQHF | TRBJ1-5 | TRBV12-5 | 12 | - | -
TGTGCCAGCAGCTTGGACAGGGCACCCTACGAGCAGTACTTC | CASSLDRAPYEQYF | TRBJ2-7 | TRBV7-9 | 14 | - | TRBD1
TGCGCCAGCAGCTTGGACAGCGGGGAAAGGGACGAGCAGTACTTC | CASSLDSGERDEQYF | TRBJ2-7 | TRBV5-1 | 15 | - | TRBD2
TGTGCCAGCAGCCGCGAAGCGGGACGGGAGCAGTTCTTC | CASSREAGREQFF | TRBJ2-1 | TRBV7-2 | 13 | few | TRBD2
TGTGCCACCAGCAGAGATGGACAGGCATTCGAAAAACTGTTTTTT | CATSRDGQAFEKLFF | TRBJ1-4 | TRBV15 | 15 | - | TRBD1
TGCGCCAGCAGCCAAGACTTGACGCGCGGCCTCTACGAGCAGTACTTC | CASSQDLTRGLYEQYF | TRBJ2-7 | TRBV4-1 | 16 | - | -
TGTGCCAGCAGCCCCAGCGGGAGGAAATCTGAAGCTTTCTTT | CASSPSGRKSEAFF | TRBJ1-1 | TRBV11-2 | 14 | - | -
TGTGCCAGCTCACCTTCCGGACAGCGATCCTATAATTCACCCCTCCACTTT | CASSPSGQRSYNSPLHF | TRBJ1-6 | TRBV18 | 17 | - | -
TGCACCAGCAGCCAAGATCCCCCACTAGCGGGGGTGGGTGAGCAGTTCTTC | CTSSQDPPLAGVGEQFF | TRBJ2-1 | TRBV1 | 17 | - | -
TGTGCCAGCTCACCGACGTTGGGCCCCGGAGAGGGTGGCTACACCTTC | CASSPTLGPGEGGYTF | TRBJ1-2 | TRBV18 | 16 | - | -
TGCGCCAGCAGCTTGTCGGGCGGGTCGAACACTGAAGCTTTCTTT | CASSLSGGSNTEAFF | TRBJ1-1 | TRBV5-1 | 15 | - | -
TGCGCCAGCAGCTTGGTGCCGGACAGACTCAGAAACTATGGCTACACCTTC | CASSLVPDRLRNYGYTF | TRBJ1-2 | TRBV5-1 | 17 | - | -
TGTGCCAGTAGTATTATAGACACCCCGAACACTGAAGCTTTCTTT | CASSIIDTPNTEAFF | TRBJ1-1 | TRBV19 | 15 | - | -
TGTGCCAGCAGTTCCGCCGCAAGGACAGGGAACACTGAAGCTTTCTTT | CASSSAARTGNTEAFF | TRBJ1-1 | TRBV6-5 | 16 | - | TRBD1
TGTGCCAGCAGTCGACAGGGGGCGGGTGGAAACACCATATATTTT | CASSRQGAGGNTIYF | TRBJ1-3 | TRBV6-5 | 15 | - | TRBD1
TGTGCCAGCGCTCGGAACTATGGCTACACCTTC | CASARNYGYTF | TRBJ1-2 | TRBV6-5 | 11 | - | -
TGTGCCAGCAGGCCCCATGAAAGGGGGGAGGGGTTCTTT | CASRPHERGEGFF | TRBJ1-1 | TRBV5-4 | 13 | - | -
TGTGCCAGCAGTGCCCGGCCTGGGACAGGCACATATGGCTACACCTTC | CASSARPGTGTYGYTF | TRBJ1-2 | TRBV25-1 | 16 | - | TRBD1
TGTGCCAGCAGCCACGATCCTGGGGCCGCAGAGACCCAGTACTTC | CASSHDPGAAETQYF | TRBJ2-5 | TRBV13 | 15 | - | -
TGTGCCAGCAGTTTACCTACAATCTGGACAGGGAATTCACCCCTCCACTTT | CASSLPTIWTGNSPLHF | TRBJ1-6 | TRBV27 | 17 | - | TRBD1
TGTGCCATCCGCGCCGTTCTTCAAGAGACCCAGTACTTC | CAIRAVLQETQYF | TRBJ2-5 | TRBV10-3 | 13 | - | -
TGCAGCGTTGATTCGGGACAGGGGTCCCGTTGGCCCTACGAGCAGTACTTC | CSVDSGQGSRWPYEQYF | TRBJ2-7 | TRBV29-1 | 17 | - | TRBD1
TGTGCCAGCAGCGCACAGGCAGCCATGAACACTGAAGCTTTCTTT | CASSAQAAMNTEAFF | TRBJ1-1 | TRBV5-5 | 15 | - | -
TGTGCCGTTGCCAGTAGCGTCAGCAGGGGGGTTCGCATGAACACTGAAGCTTTCTTT | CAVASSVSRGVRMNTEAFF | TRBJ1-1 | TRBV19 | 19 | - | TRBD1
TGTGCCAGCAGCGCGGGGACCTTGAACACCGGGGAGCTGTTTTTT | CASSAGTLNTGELFF | TRBJ2-2 | TRBV5-8 | 15 | - | -
TGTGCCAGCAGTTACTCGCGGGTGTTGGGTGGCTACACCTTC | CASSYSRVLGGYTF | TRBJ1-2 | TRBV6-5 | 14 | - | -
TGTGCCAGCAGCTTGTACAGCTCTGGAAACACCATATATTTT | CASSLYSSGNTIYF | TRBJ1-3 | TRBV5-4 | 14 | - | -